This T cell receptor beta chain is drawn from a study of blood T cell repertoires in COVID-19. Using immunoSEQ multiplex PCR, the repertoire was profiled, and TCRdb retains in-frame clones only, with some absent. In the table there are some 70,000 clones, 65% to 90% of which are singletons. Germline CDR1 reads SGHRS; CDR2 reads YFSETQ. V was cut by 1 base and J by 4 bases, with 14 bases left in between. CDR3 length equals 15 residues. The V call is TRBV5-1, the J call TRBJ1-1; D gene unclear. The sequence was obtained from a woman aged 60-75 years with acute or convalescent COVID-19. What was sequenced was peripheral blood. The CDR3 DNA reads as TGCGCCAGCAGCTTGATCCGAGGGAGGAGCACTGAAGCTTTCTTT. This translates into CASSLIRGRSTEAFF.